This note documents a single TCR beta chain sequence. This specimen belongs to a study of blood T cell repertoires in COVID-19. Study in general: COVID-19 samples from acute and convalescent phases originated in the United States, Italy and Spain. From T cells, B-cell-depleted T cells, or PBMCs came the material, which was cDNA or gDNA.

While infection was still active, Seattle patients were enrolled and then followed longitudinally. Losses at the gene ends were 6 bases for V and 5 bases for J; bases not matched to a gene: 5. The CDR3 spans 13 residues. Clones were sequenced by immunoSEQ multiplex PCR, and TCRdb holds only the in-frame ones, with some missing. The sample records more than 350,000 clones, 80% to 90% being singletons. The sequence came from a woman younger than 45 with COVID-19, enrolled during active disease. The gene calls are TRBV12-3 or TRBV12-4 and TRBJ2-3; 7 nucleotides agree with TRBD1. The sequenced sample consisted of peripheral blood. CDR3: CASRTAGGDTQYF. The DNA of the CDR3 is TGTGCCAGCAGAACAGCAGGGGGAGATACGCAGTATTTT.